This T cell receptor beta chain was retrieved from a study of shared clonotypes between healthy human individuals. In germline, CDR1 is MGHRA, CDR2 YSYEKL. The germline V and J ends were trimmed by 0 bases and 5 bases, with 15 bases remaining between them. CDR3 length equals 16 residues. Assay execution took place at the deep level. TCRdb's table, derived via immunoSEQ multiplex PCR, lists solely in-frame clones and lacks some. The sample carries about 95,000 clones, around 67% recorded once. Findings and caveats of the study: When compared with the clonotypes that were shared by all four sorted-subset donors, the non-shared clonotypes turned out to have lower generation probabilities.

On this clone: Its antigen is unknown.

The genes are TRBV4-1 and TRBJ2-3; TRBD2 might be the D (6 bases). The specimen sequenced was memory CD8+ T cells sorted from blood. Subset reported: CD45RO+ cells pooled with CCR7-negative TemRA cells. The TCR sequence derives from a man aged 25-45 years in good health. The CDR3 DNA is TGCGCCAGCAGCCAAGATAATACGGGAGTGGGAGATACGCAGTATTTT. Residues: CASSQDNTGVGDTQYF.